Sequencing of this T cell receptor beta chain was carried out in a study of blood T cell repertoires in COVID-19. In terms of age and location, participants ranged from roughly 18 to 90 years and lived in under 30 US areas. Cohort allocation depended upon clinical history that participants reported. The germline CDR1 and CDR2 sequences are SEHNR and FQNEAQ (reference sequence). V shed 5 bases, J shed 4 bases, and the junction held 11 bases outside the gene matches. The CDR3 totals 16 residues. Authors' data handling: Counts of nucleated cells, estimated from reference gene primer amplification, were obtained. This table comes from immunoSEQ multiplex PCR, and its TCRdb copy is limited to in-frame clones, with some not included. That table gives V, J and clone size, and the DNA gave D and trimming. Of 400,000 or so clones listed, 90% were seen once; the top ten hold approximately 0.65%. This clone was seen only once.

V gene TRBV7-9 combines with J gene TRBJ2-3; the match to TRBD2 covers 8 bases. This sequence originates from a man aged 18 to 29 who had recovered from COVID-19. Sequencing was carried out using PBMCs or T cells enriched from blood (not recorded which). CDR3 loop: CASSIRAGALPDTQYF. In DNA, the CDR3 is TGTGCCAGCAGCATCCGAGCGGGAGCGCTGCCAGATACGCAGTATTTT.